The clone carrying this TCR beta chain was seen a handful of times. Its specificity is not known. The CDR3 has 14 amino acids. Germline loops: CDR1 SEHNR, CDR2 FQNEAQ (reference sequence). V was clipped by 6 bases and J by 6 bases; unmatched bases: 3. After template switching added a universal primer site, the resulting cDNA carried unique molecular identifiers. MiXCR, run by TCRdb on the 5' RACE reads, gives a single entry per CDR3 protein. The repertoire consists of about 890,000 distinct CDR3 sequences, with roughly an eighth occurring once and the leading ten covering around 1.6%. This sample was taken from a study of identical twins. Study observations and caveats: The presence of invariant MAIT and iNKT cells could partly confound analyses of zero-insertion sequences. In beta out-of-frame sequences, the excess sharing between twins was weaker.

These records were also assigned to another study, of yellow fever vaccine responses in identical twins.

The material sequenced was PBMCs. This TCR came from a woman aged 18-29 years in good health. The chain combines TRBV7-9 with TRBJ1-6; 9 bases fit TRBD1. The CDR3 DNA sequence: TGTGCCAGCAGACCGGACAGGGGTAATTCACCCCTCCACTTT. It yields the protein CASRPDRGNSPLHF.